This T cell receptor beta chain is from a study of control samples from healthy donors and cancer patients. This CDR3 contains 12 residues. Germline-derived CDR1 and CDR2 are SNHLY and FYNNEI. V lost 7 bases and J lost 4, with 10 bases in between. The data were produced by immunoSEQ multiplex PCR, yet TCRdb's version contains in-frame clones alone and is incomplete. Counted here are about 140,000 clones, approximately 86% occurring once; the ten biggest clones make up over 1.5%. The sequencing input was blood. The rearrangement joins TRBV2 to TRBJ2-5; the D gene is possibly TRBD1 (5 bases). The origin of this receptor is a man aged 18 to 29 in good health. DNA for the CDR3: TGTGCCAGCAAGGTGGGGCGAGAGACCCAGTACTTC. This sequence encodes CASKVGRETQYF.